Listed below are T cell receptor beta chains from one sample, sequenced in a study of blood T cell repertoires in COVID-19. Assay used: immunoSEQ multiplex PCR; TCRdb lists only in-frame clones, some missing. The data show 200,000 or so clones, with about 86% seen just once and 1.3% held by the top ten. The sequencing sample was made of PBMCs or T cells enriched from blood (not recorded which). Receptor source: a woman between 40 and 55 years old with acute COVID-19. Both conserved end residues are part of each CDR3. D genes are given only for firm matches. The size of a clone is reported for some rows only, either as once, few or many, or as a class for expanded clones.

CDR3 DNA: TGTGCCAGCAGCTTGCTGGGGAGAAACTACGAGCAGTACTTC
CDR3 protein: CASSLLGRNYEQYF
D gene: .
J gene: TRBJ2-7
V gene: TRBV11-1
clone size: .

CDR3 DNA: TGTGCCAGCAGTTACAGGACTGGAGTATCACCCCTCCACTTT
CDR3 protein: CASSYRTGVSPLHF
D gene: .
J gene: TRBJ1-6
V gene: TRBV6-6
clone size: .

CDR3 DNA: TGCGCCAGCGGGGTTGACAGGGGCAATGAGCAGTTCTTC
CDR3 protein: CASGVDRGNEQFF
D gene: TRBD1
J gene: TRBJ2-1
V gene: TRBV5-1
clone size: .

CDR3 DNA: TGTGCCAGCAGTCCCTTGGACAGCTACGAGCAGTACTTC
CDR3 protein: CASSPLDSYEQYF
D gene: .
J gene: TRBJ2-7
V gene: TRBV27
clone size: once

CDR3 DNA: TGTGCCAGCAGTTACTCAGACAGGGCCTCCTACGAGCAGTACTTC
CDR3 protein: CASSYSDRASYEQYF
D gene: TRBD1
J gene: TRBJ2-7
V gene: TRBV6-2/TRBV6-3
clone size: .

CDR3 DNA: TGTGCCAGCAGCTTGCCCGCCGGGGTCCCTCCCTACGAGCAGTACTTC
CDR3 protein: CASSLPAGVPPYEQYF
D gene: .
J gene: TRBJ2-7
V gene: TRBV5-4
clone size: .

CDR3 DNA: TGTGCCAGCAGTGAAGCATACAGGGACCTCCGGGAAAAACTGTTTTTT
CDR3 protein: CASSEAYRDLREKLFF
D gene: .
J gene: TRBJ1-4
V gene: TRBV6-1
clone size: .

CDR3 DNA: TGTGCCAGCAGTTTACGGACAGCGATACCTCCCACAGATACGCAGTATTTT
CDR3 protein: CASSLRTAIPPTDTQYF
D gene: .
J gene: TRBJ2-3
V gene: TRBV27
clone size: .

CDR3 DNA: TGTGCCAGCTCACTCACCGGAGGAACAGGGGGCTCGAGTGGAAACACCATATATTTT
CDR3 protein: CASSLTGGTGGSSGNTIYF
D gene: TRBD1
J gene: TRBJ1-3
V gene: TRBV18
clone size: .

CDR3 DNA: TGTGCCAGTAGTATTAGTAGCGGGAAATCAGATACGCAGTATTTT
CDR3 protein: CASSISSGKSDTQYF
D gene: TRBD2
J gene: TRBJ2-3
V gene: TRBV19
clone size: .

CDR3 DNA: TGTGCCAGCAGCCCCTTACAGGGGAATGGGGTCCGTCGAAAACTGTTTTTT
CDR3 protein: CASSPLQGNGVRRKLFF
D gene: TRBD1
J gene: TRBJ1-4
V gene: TRBV28
clone size: once

CDR3 DNA: TGTGCCAGCAGGGTACACAGGGCTGGCGAGCAGTACTTC
CDR3 protein: CASRVHRAGEQYF
D gene: .
J gene: TRBJ2-7
V gene: TRBV28
clone size: few

CDR3 DNA: TGTGCCAGCAGGACGGGTTCACCCCTCCACTTT
CDR3 protein: CASRTGSPLHF
D gene: .
J gene: TRBJ1-6
V gene: TRBV28
clone size: .

CDR3 DNA: TGTGCCAGCAGCTTAGCCGGACTAGCGGGAGGGCCCCTCTCCGAGCAGTACTTC
CDR3 protein: CASSLAGLAGGPLSEQYF
D gene: TRBD2
J gene: TRBJ2-7
V gene: TRBV7-6
clone size: once

CDR3 DNA: TGTGCCAGTAGCGTGGGGACAGGGGGTCAGCCCCAGCATTTT
CDR3 protein: CASSVGTGGQPQHF
D gene: TRBD1
J gene: TRBJ1-5
V gene: TRBV19
clone size: .

CDR3 DNA: TGTGCCAGCAACTCCGGGAGGCGGACAGATACGCAGTATTTT
CDR3 protein: CASNSGRRTDTQYF
D gene: TRBD2
J gene: TRBJ2-3
V gene: TRBV7-9
clone size: .

CDR3 DNA: TGTGCCAGCAAGGGACAGGGGGCTAACGAGCAGTACTTC
CDR3 protein: CASKGQGANEQYF
D gene: TRBD1
J gene: TRBJ2-7
V gene: TRBV27
clone size: .

CDR3 DNA: TGTGCCAGTAGTATGGGCCCGGGACAGGGCCTTCTTAGCAATCAGCCCCAGCATTTT
CDR3 protein: CASSMGPGQGLLSNQPQHF
D gene: TRBD1
J gene: TRBJ1-5
V gene: TRBV19
clone size: .

CDR3 DNA: TGTGCCAGCAGCTTAGAGAGTGCAGGGTATCATGGCTACACCTTC
CDR3 protein: CASSLESAGYHGYTF
D gene: .
J gene: TRBJ1-2
V gene: TRBV11-2
clone size: .

CDR3 DNA: TGTGCCAGCAGTGCCTACGGGGGGAGCTCCTACAATGAGCAGTTCTTC
CDR3 protein: CASSAYGGSSYNEQFF
D gene: TRBD2
J gene: TRBJ2-1
V gene: TRBV6-1
clone size: .

CDR3 DNA: TGTGCCTGGACTGCAGGGAGCAATCAGCCCCAGCATTTT
CDR3 protein: CAWTAGSNQPQHF
D gene: .
J gene: TRBJ1-5
V gene: TRBV30
clone size: .

CDR3 DNA: TGTGCCAGCAGCCAAGATTCGGGGACTAGCGGGGGGTACACAGATACGCAGTATTTT
CDR3 protein: CASSQDSGTSGGYTDTQYF
D gene: TRBD2
J gene: TRBJ2-3
V gene: TRBV4-2
clone size: .